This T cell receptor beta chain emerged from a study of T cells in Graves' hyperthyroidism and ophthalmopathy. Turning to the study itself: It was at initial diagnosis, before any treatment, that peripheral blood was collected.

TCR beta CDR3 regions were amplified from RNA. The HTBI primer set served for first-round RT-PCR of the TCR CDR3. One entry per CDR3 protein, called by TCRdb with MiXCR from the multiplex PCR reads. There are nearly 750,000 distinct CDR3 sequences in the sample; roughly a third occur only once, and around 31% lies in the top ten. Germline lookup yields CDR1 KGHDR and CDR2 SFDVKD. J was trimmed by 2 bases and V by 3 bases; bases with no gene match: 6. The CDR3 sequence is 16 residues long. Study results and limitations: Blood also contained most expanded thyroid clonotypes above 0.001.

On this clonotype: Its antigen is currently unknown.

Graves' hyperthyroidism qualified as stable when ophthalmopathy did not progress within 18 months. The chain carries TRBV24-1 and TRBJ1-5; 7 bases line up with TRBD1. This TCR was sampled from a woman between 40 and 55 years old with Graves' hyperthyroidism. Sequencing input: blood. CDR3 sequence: CATSDRTGAGNQPQHF. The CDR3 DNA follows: TGTGCCACCAGTGATCGTACAGGGGCAGGCAATCAGCCCCAGCATTTT.